Given below is one T cell receptor beta chain in context. Its recognized antigen is unknown. No qualities accompany the bases; no much larger clone lies one base away. TCRbeta CDR3 regions were amplified from genomic DNA by means of the immunoSEQ Assay, a bias-controlled multiplex PCR. The authors' pipeline ran thus. The number of nucleated cells in each sample was estimated from the amplification of reference gene primers within the assay. Sequence reads were collapsed and filtered to measure the absolute abundance of every unique TCRbeta CDR3 rearrangement. For each sample, productive Simpson clonality was calculated as the square root of Simpson's diversity index over productive rearrangements. Held by TCRdb, this immuneACCESS table contains in-frame sequences only and omits some clones. Under half of the omission traces to an unresolved V gene where checked; the cause of the rest is unknown. From that table come the V and J calls and clone size; the DNA was used to work out D and trimming. The table for this sample lists more than 110,000 clones; roughly 90% of them were counted only once. Together, the top ten hold 10% to 13% of the sample.

The collaborating institutions used their own protocols to collect whole blood in K2EDTA tubes. For TCRbeta analysis, collaborator samples were shipped as frozen whole blood, as isolated PBMCs, or as DNA extracted from either sample type. V sheds 0 bases and J sheds 5 bases, leaving 5 bases between their ends. CDR1 and CDR2 are read off the germline V gene as SGHTA and FQGTGA. The CDR3 goes from the cysteine to the phenylalanine over 13 residues. Solely the CDR3 DNA is kept, with 39 bases framed from the first base. These data belong to a study of blood T cell repertoires in COVID-19 (dated by TCRdb to about 2020). Study-wide context: Collaborator samples came from the United States, Italy and Spain and covered acute and convalescent phases of COVID-19. The material from the prospective study consisted of cDNA or gDNA derived from T cells, B-cell-depleted T cells, or PBMCs. Subjects who had been exposed to COVID-19, were actively infected with it, or had recovered from it provided the deeply sampled blood TCRbeta repertoires that made up the dataset. The repertoires were released in a freely available public database meant as a resource for research on the immune response to SARS-CoV-2. Samples were obtained from the ongoing ImmuneRACE study (first 160 participants) and from over 1,000 subjects provided by 6 global collaborators. The sample metadata nearly always contained a de-identified subject ID, COVID-19 status, age in years and sex. Where HLA class I and class II types were available, the types were taken from metadata supplied by the sample provider, not from assay-based typing.

Broad study findings and their caveats: The quantity of clinical and demographic metadata differed by source and by participant and was supplied without curation.

The source is a man in his fifties or sixties with active or convalescent COVID-19. The V and J segments used are TRBV7-3 and TRBJ2-1; the D region possibly corresponds to TRBD1 (5 bases align). The sample taken for sequencing was peripheral blood. The nucleotide sequence is TGTGCCAGCAGCTTAACAGGGGACAATGAGCAGTTCTTC. Its protein product is CASSLTGDNEQFF.